The T cell receptor beta chain under discussion was sequenced for a study of blood T cell repertoires in COVID-19. In the study overall: PBMCs, B-cell-depleted T cells, or T cells provided the cDNA or gDNA that made up the material.

The assay was immunoSEQ multiplex PCR, and TCRdb's table has in-frame clones only and misses some. The sample lists 20,000 to 25,000 clones, around nine tenths seen once, with roughly 8.3% in the top ten. The sample taken for sequencing was peripheral blood. This sequence originates from a human donor with active COVID-19. The donor label of this sample is uncertain.

As DNA, the CDR3 is TGCGCCAGCAGCGACCGGACAGGGAGCACAGATACGCAGTATTTT. Translated, it gives CASSDRTGSTDTQYF. V and J are TRBV5-1 and TRBJ2-3, with 8 bases identical to TRBD1. Germline CDR1 SGHRS, CDR2 YFSETQ. V lost 4 bases to trimming and J lost 0 bases; unmatched junction nucleotides: 4. The CDR3 sequence is 15 residues long.